Each of the 20 T cell receptor beta chains below was sequenced from the same sample in a study of blood T cell repertoires in COVID-19. Profiling relied on immunoSEQ multiplex PCR, and the TCRdb table lists in-frame clones only, not all of them. The sample consists of approximately 80,000 clones, around 83% of them appearing once. The sample taken for sequencing was peripheral blood. These receptors originate from a woman in her 70s with acute or convalescent COVID-19.

The chain carries TRBV7-3 and TRBJ2-7; tentative D call: TRBD1 (5 bases). V was clipped by 5 bases and J by 5 bases, with 13 bases between them. Germline V gives CDR1 SGHTA, CDR2 FQGTGA. CDR3 size: 13 residues. CDR3 residues: CASSDPGLDEQYF. CDR3 coding DNA: TGTGCCAGCAGCGACCCAGGGCTCGACGAGCAGTACTTC.

This clone was seen a few times. The gene calls are TRBV3-1 (or the pseudogene TRBV3-2) and TRBJ1-2; perhaps TRBD1 as D (6 bases). V shed 4 bases and J shed 8 bases, with 14 bases lying between them. The CDR3 spans 13 residues. The germline gives CDR1 LGHDT, CDR2 YNNKEL (reference sequence). In nucleotides, the CDR3 is TGTGCCAGCAGCCGGCCAGCAGGGGTCGGCTACACCTTC. It codes for CASSRPAGVGYTF.

The rearrangement links TRBV14 to TRBJ1-2, with 10 bases aligning to TRBD1. The CDR3 runs 15 residues. CDR1 and CDR2 from the germline V gene are SGHDN and FVKESK. Germline trimming cut 0 bases from V and 6 bases from J; bases unmatched to any gene: 4. Here the CDR3 reads CASSQDGTGVHGYTF. The CDR3 DNA follows: TGTGCCAGCAGCCAAGATGGGACAGGGGTTCATGGCTACACCTTC.

The CDR3 sequence is CASSRQGGFYGYTF. CDR3 in DNA: TGTGCCAGCAGTAGACAGGGGGGTTTCTATGGCTACACCTTC. The chain is built from TRBV7-2 and TRBJ1-2, with 9 nucleotides matching TRBD1. This CDR3 region has 14 residues. V was clipped by 6 bases and J by 4 bases; unmatched bases: 6. Germline CDR1 and CDR2: SGHTA and FQGNSA.

The V and J genes are TRBV28 and TRBJ2-4, with 10 positions matching TRBD1. This CDR3 region has 15 residues. Germline V gene sequence: CDR1 MDHEN, CDR2 SYDVKM. V was clipped by 5 bases and J by 6 bases; unmatched bases: 7. CDR3 DNA: TGTGCCAGCAGTCCCGCTGGACAGGGGGGAAACATTCAGTACTTC. This gives the protein CASSPAGQGGNIQYF.

J is TRBJ1-6 and V is TRBV2; D unresolved. Trimming took 6 bases from V and 0 from J, leaving 9 bases between them. The CDR3 sequence is 15 residues long. Germline CDR1 SNHLY, CDR2 FYNNEI. Here the CDR3 DNA reads TGTGCCAGCAGGACGGAGAGCTCCTATAATTCACCCCTCCACTTT. Its protein is CASRTESSYNSPLHF.

This clone has only one observation. J is TRBJ2-5 and V is TRBV10-3, with 9 bases fitting TRBD2. CDR3 size: 13 residues. Germline CDR1 reads ENHRY; CDR2 reads SYGVKD. V was pared by 8 bases and J by 0 bases, with 1 base of the junction left unmatched. CDR3 nucleotides: TGTGCCATCTCTAGCGGGGACCAAGAGACCCAGTACTTC. Its translation: CAISSGDQETQYF.

The V call is TRBV2, the J call TRBJ2-3, with 9 positions matching TRBD2. Per the germline V gene, CDR1 is SNHLY and CDR2 is FYNNEI. The V gene end was trimmed by 11 bases and the J gene end by 2 bases; junction bases not matched to a gene: 5. This CDR3 contains 13 residues. The CDR3: CAFLAGPTDTQYF. CDR3 sequence (DNA): TGTGCCTTTCTAGCGGGGCCCACAGATACGCAGTATTTT.

The chain recombines TRBV5-6 with TRBJ1-1; 8 bases agree with TRBD1. The J segment lost 3 bases and the V segment lost 2 bases, leaving 6 bases of the junction unmatched. This CDR3 is built from 15 residues. Germline V gene data show CDR1 as SGHDT and CDR2 as YYEEEE. This CDR3 is CASSFLAQGDTEAFF. CDR3 in DNA: TGTGCCAGCAGCTTCCTCGCACAGGGGGACACTGAAGCTTTCTTT.

The chain combines TRBV15 with TRBJ1-4; D may be TRBD1 (6 bases). Trimming took off 6 bases at V and 2 bases at J, with 10 bases between the two ends. Germline V gives CDR1 LNHNV, CDR2 YYDKDF (reference sequence). CDR3 size: 14 residues. CDR3 nucleotides: TGTGCCACCAGACAGGGCGACACTAATGAAAAACTGTTTTTT. Its protein product is CATRQGDTNEKLFF.

The chain employs TRBV18 and TRBJ1-2; TRBD1 aligns across 7 bases. The CDR3 totals 13 residues. V was pared by 3 bases and J by 8 bases, with 6 bases of the junction left unmatched. The germline gives CDR1 KGHSH, CDR2 LQKENI. The CDR3 DNA is TGTGCCAGCTCACCGCGACAGGGCGAAGGCTACACCTTC. Encoded protein: CASSPRQGEGYTF. Variable domain in full (rest from reference TRBV18 and TRBJ1-2): NAGVMQNPRHLVRRRGQEARLRCSPMKGHSHVYWYRQLPEEGLKFMVYLQKENIIDESGMPKERFSAEFPKEGPSILRIQQVVRGDSAAYFCASSPRQGEGYTFGSGTRLTVV.

This clone was detected only a few times. V is TRBV30 and J is TRBJ2-1, with TRBD2 matching over 8 bases. The germline V gene encodes CDR1 GTSNPN and CDR2 SVGIG (reference sequence). V lost 0 bases, J lost 4 bases, and 5 bases stayed unmatched. The CDR3 extends over 15 amino acids. CDR3 nucleotides: TGTGCCTGGAGTGTAGGGGCTAGCGGGTACAATGAGCAGTTCTTC. Translation: CAWSVGASGYNEQFF.

CDR3 DNA sequence: TGTGCCAGCAGCTTGTTGCGGGGGGCGTACAATGAGCAGTTCTTC. This sequence encodes CASSLLRGAYNEQFF. V and J are TRBV7-9 and TRBJ2-1; 8 bases are shared with TRBD2. V was pared by 3 bases and J by 4 bases, with 5 bases of the junction left unmatched. The CDR3 loop spans 15 amino acids. Germline CDR1 reads SEHNR; CDR2 reads FQNEAQ (reference sequence).

The V gene is TRBV7-6, the J gene TRBJ2-2, with 10 positions matching TRBD1. With V trimmed by 4 bases and J by 7 bases, 6 bases remained unmatched. Germline lookup yields CDR1 SGHVS and CDR2 FNYEAQ. The CDR3 sequence is 15 residues long. CDR3 sequence reads: CASSSWTGGSGELFF. The CDR3 coding sequence is TGTGCCAGCAGCTCCTGGACAGGGGGGAGCGGGGAGCTGTTTTTT. The full variable domain, in which reference TRBV7-6 and TRBJ2-2 provide the parts outside the CDR3, is GAGVSQSPRYKVTKRGQDVALRCDPISGHVSLYWYRQALGQGPEFLTYFNYEAQQDKSGLPNDRFSAERPEGSISTLTIQRTEQRDSAMYRCASSSWTGGSGELFFGEGSRLTVL.

V usage is TRBV28 and J usage is TRBJ1-6, with 9 positions matching TRBD1. J was trimmed by 13 bases and V by 6 bases; bases with no gene match: 10. Germline values: CDR1 MDHEN, CDR2 SYDVKM. The CDR3 spans 14 residues. The CDR3 nucleotides read TGTGCCAGCAGGTCGACAGGGGGGTTGCGGCCCCTCCACTTT. Translated, it gives CASRSTGGLRPLHF.

The V call is TRBV7-8, the J call TRBJ1-1; D possibly corresponds to TRBD1 (6 bases). With 5 bases removed from V and 11 bases from J, the gap between germline ends came to 15 bases. CDR1 is SGHVS and CDR2 is FQNEAQ in the germline V gene. There are 12 residues in the CDR3. The CDR3 here is CASSPEQGSAFF. CDR3 nucleotides: TGTGCCAGCAGCCCGGAACAGGGTTCGGCTTTCTTT.

The rearrangement links TRBV5-1 to TRBJ2-5; 11 bases fit TRBD2. This CDR3 comprises 15 residues. Germline V gene sequence: CDR1 SGHRS, CDR2 YFSETQ. The V gene end was trimmed by 4 bases and the J gene end by 2 bases; junction bases not matched to a gene: 4. The CDR3 nucleotides are TGCGCCAGCAGCCCGGGACTAGCGGTACAAGAGACCCAGTACTTC. This translates into CASSPGLAVQETQYF.

This chain joins TRBV7-9 and TRBJ1-1; unclear D gene. The CDR3 length is 13 residues. Germline V CDR1 and CDR2: SEHNR, FQNEAQ (reference sequence). Trimming stripped 2 bases from V and 8 bases from J, with 12 bases between. This CDR3 is CASSLYGGSEAFF. The CDR3 bases are TGTGCCAGCAGCTTATACGGCGGTTCGGAAGCTTTCTTT. The whole variable domain, remainder taken from reference TRBV7-9 and TRBJ1-1, is DTGVSQNPRHKITKRGQNVTFRCDPISEHNRLYWYRQTLGQGPEFLTYFQNEAQLEKSRLLSDRFSAERPKGSFSTLEIQRTEQGDSAMYLCASSLYGGSEAFFGQGTRLTVV.

This clone was found a few times. This sequence joins TRBV4-1 and TRBJ1-5; tentative D call: TRBD1 (6 bases). Trimming took 2 bases from V and 3 from J, leaving 17 bases between them. CDR1 is MGHRA and CDR2 is YSYEKL in the germline V gene. The CDR3 contains 17 residues. CDR3 DNA sequence: TGCGCCAGCAGCCAACTCCCTTACAGGGTAGTCAATCAGCCCCAGCATTTT. Translated, it gives CASSQLPYRVVNQPQHF.

The chain combines TRBV10-3 with TRBJ1-1; 7 positions match TRBD1. The ends lost 2 bases at V and 1 base at J; junction bases unmatched: 7. Germline CDR1 is ENHRY and CDR2 is SYGVKD. The CDR3 loop spans 16 amino acids. CDR3 sequence (DNA): TGTGCCATCAGTGAGAGAGGGGGCTTTGGGAACACTGAAGCTTTCTTT. Translated, it gives CAISERGGFGNTEAFF.